These T cell receptor beta chains were read from a single sample in a study of blood T cell repertoires in COVID-19. Sequenced by immunoSEQ multiplex PCR; TCRdb stores in-frame clones only, minus some. The sample lists about 180,000 clones, over 80% occurring once. Sequences were obtained from peripheral blood. All receptors derive from a woman in her forties with COVID-19, enrolled during active disease. The CDR3 runs from the conserved cysteine through the conserved F or W. Each record gives: V gene, D gene, J gene, clone size, CDR3 DNA, CDR3 protein. A D gene is named only where the DNA matches it firmly. Rows give clone size only sometimes, using once, few, many, or a class for an expanded clone.

v_gene: TRBV7-2; d_gene: TRBD1; j_gene: TRBJ2-1; abundance: few; CDR3nt: TGTGCCAGCAGCTTAGCTCAGGGGGCGGGTATGAATGAGCAGTTCTTC; CDR3aa: CASSLAQGAGMNEQFF
v_gene: TRBV10-3; d_gene: TRBD1; j_gene: TRBJ1-2; abundance: .; CDR3nt: TGTGCCATCAGTGAGGGGAGGACAGGGGATGGCTACACCTTC; CDR3aa: CAISEGRTGDGYTF
v_gene: TRBV18; d_gene: TRBD1; j_gene: TRBJ1-2; abundance: .; CDR3nt: TGTGCCAGCTCCCGTACAGGGGAGGCTAACTATGGCTACACCTTC; CDR3aa: CASSRTGEANYGYTF
v_gene: TRBV6-6; d_gene: TRBD1; j_gene: TRBJ1-4; abundance: .; CDR3nt: TGTGCCAGCAGTACCTGGGGACAGGAAAATGAAAAACTGTTTTTT; CDR3aa: CASSTWGQENEKLFF
v_gene: TRBV29-1; d_gene: TRBD2; j_gene: TRBJ2-1; abundance: .; CDR3nt: TGCAGCGTTGCAAGGGGGACTAGCGCAAATGAGCAGTTCTTC; CDR3aa: CSVARGTSANEQFF
v_gene: TRBV27; d_gene: TRBD2; j_gene: TRBJ2-7; abundance: .; CDR3nt: TGTGCCAGCAGGACTAGCGGGGCCTACGAGCAGTACTTC; CDR3aa: CASRTSGAYEQYF
v_gene: TRBV19; d_gene: TRBD2; j_gene: TRBJ2-5; abundance: .; CDR3nt: TGTGCCAGTCGAAAGGGTTGGGGGGGGATAGAGACCCAGTACTTC; CDR3aa: CASRKGWGGIETQYF
v_gene: TRBV5-1; d_gene: .; j_gene: TRBJ2-5; abundance: .; CDR3nt: TGCGCCAGCAGCACGGGACTAGAGACCCAGTACTTC; CDR3aa: CASSTGLETQYF
v_gene: TRBV6-5; d_gene: TRBD1; j_gene: TRBJ1-2; abundance: .; CDR3nt: TGTGCCAGCAGGGTGGGACAGGGGATCAACTATGGCTACACCTTC; CDR3aa: CASRVGQGINYGYTF
v_gene: TRBV6-5; d_gene: TRBD1; j_gene: TRBJ1-1; abundance: .; CDR3nt: TGTGCCAGCAGCCAGGACAGGGCGGACACTGAAGCTTTCTTT; CDR3aa: CASSQDRADTEAFF
v_gene: TRBV5-1; d_gene: .; j_gene: TRBJ2-3; abundance: .; CDR3nt: TGCGCCAGCAGCTTTCAGGCCGGCTACACAGATACGCAGTATTTT; CDR3aa: CASSFQAGYTDTQYF
v_gene: TRBV11-2; d_gene: TRBD1; j_gene: TRBJ2-7; abundance: few; CDR3nt: TGTGCCAGCAGCCCCGGACAGGGGAGGGAGCAGTACTTC; CDR3aa: CASSPGQGREQYF
v_gene: TRBV19; d_gene: TRBD1; j_gene: TRBJ1-3; abundance: .; CDR3nt: TGTGCCAGTAGTATAGGGGGACAGTCTGGAAACACCATATATTTT; CDR3aa: CASSIGGQSGNTIYF
v_gene: TRBV18; d_gene: .; j_gene: TRBJ1-1; abundance: .; CDR3nt: TGTGCCAGCTCACTTTACCTGACAGGTGGGAACACTGAAGCTTTCTTT; CDR3aa: CASSLYLTGGNTEAFF
v_gene: TRBV7-7; d_gene: TRBD1; j_gene: TRBJ2-7; abundance: .; CDR3nt: TGTGCCAGCAGCATTGGACAGGACTACGAGCAGTACTTC; CDR3aa: CASSIGQDYEQYF
v_gene: TRBV5-4; d_gene: TRBD1; j_gene: TRBJ1-3; abundance: .; CDR3nt: TGTGCCAGCAGCCCTAATCCGACAGGGATCCCCCCTGGAAACACCATATATTTT; CDR3aa: CASSPNPTGIPPGNTIYF
v_gene: TRBV5-1; d_gene: .; j_gene: TRBJ2-1; abundance: .; CDR3nt: TGCGCCAGCAGCTTGGATGGCGGGCGCAATGAGCAGTTCTTC; CDR3aa: CASSLDGGRNEQFF
v_gene: TRBV11-2; d_gene: .; j_gene: TRBJ2-7; abundance: .; CDR3nt: TGTGTCAGCAGCTTAGATCGGGACTTAGGGTACGAGCAGTACTTC; CDR3aa: CVSSLDRDLGYEQYF
v_gene: TRBV5-6; d_gene: TRBD1; j_gene: TRBJ1-4; abundance: .; CDR3nt: TGTGCCAGCAGCCCGGGACAGGGGAGGGCTAATGAAAAACTGTTTTTT; CDR3aa: CASSPGQGRANEKLFF
v_gene: TRBV19; d_gene: TRBD2; j_gene: TRBJ2-7; abundance: .; CDR3nt: TGTGCCAGTAGTGCCTCTAGCGGGAGAATCTACGAGCAGTACTTC; CDR3aa: CASSASSGRIYEQYF
v_gene: TRBV28; d_gene: .; j_gene: TRBJ2-2; abundance: .; CDR3nt: TGTGCCAGCATCTTTGGGGCAAGCAACACCGGGGAGCTGTTTTTT; CDR3aa: CASIFGASNTGELFF
v_gene: TRBV27; d_gene: .; j_gene: TRBJ1-1; abundance: .; CDR3nt: TGTGCCAGCAGTTTATTCAACACCTTGAACACTGAAGCTTTCTTT; CDR3aa: CASSLFNTLNTEAFF
v_gene: TRBV6-5; d_gene: TRBD1; j_gene: TRBJ2-1; abundance: few; CDR3nt: TGTGCCAGCAGCCTGACAGGGTCCGACAATGAGCAGTTCTTC; CDR3aa: CASSLTGSDNEQFF
v_gene: TRBV12-2; d_gene: .; j_gene: TRBJ2-2; abundance: .; CDR3nt: TGTGCAAGTCGCTCCCGCGGCAGGGGTGACACCGGGGAGCTGTTTTTT; CDR3aa: CASRSRGRGDTGELFF
v_gene: TRBV19; d_gene: TRBD2; j_gene: TRBJ2-3; abundance: .; CDR3nt: TGTGCCAGTAGCCCTAGCGGGACGGGAGATACGCAGTATTTT; CDR3aa: CASSPSGTGDTQYF
v_gene: TRBV28; d_gene: .; j_gene: TRBJ1-1; abundance: .; CDR3nt: TGTGCCAGCAGTTTACGGCAGGAAAACACTGAAGCTTTCTTT; CDR3aa: CASSLRQENTEAFF
v_gene: TRBV28; d_gene: TRBD1; j_gene: TRBJ1-3; abundance: few; CDR3nt: TGTGCCAGCAGTAACCCCTCGACAGGGGGCGCGGACACCATATATTTT; CDR3aa: CASSNPSTGGADTIYF
v_gene: TRBV6-2/TRBV6-3; d_gene: TRBD1; j_gene: TRBJ2-2; abundance: .; CDR3nt: TGTGCCAGCAGTTGGGCCCTCTCTAAGACAGGGAAGGTGGCCGGGGAGCTGTTTTTT; CDR3aa: CASSWALSKTGKVAGELFF
v_gene: TRBV3-1/TRBV3-2; d_gene: TRBD1; j_gene: TRBJ1-6; abundance: .; CDR3nt: TGTGCCAGCAGCCATGCTACCGGGACAGGGAGAGGAAGGTCACCCCTCCACTTT; CDR3aa: CASSHATGTGRGRSPLHF
v_gene: TRBV5-8; d_gene: .; j_gene: TRBJ1-1; abundance: .; CDR3nt: TGTGCCAGCAGCTTGGAAGACAGGACCCACACTGAAGCTTTCTTT; CDR3aa: CASSLEDRTHTEAFF
v_gene: TRBV10-3; d_gene: .; j_gene: TRBJ1-4; abundance: .; CDR3nt: TGTGCCATCAGGGGAGGGGGGGTGAACGAAAAACTGTTTTTT; CDR3aa: CAIRGGGVNEKLFF
v_gene: TRBV10-3; d_gene: .; j_gene: TRBJ2-7; abundance: .; CDR3nt: TGTGCCATCAGTGAGTCCCGGGAGCAGTACTTC; CDR3aa: CAISESREQYF
v_gene: TRBV12-3/TRBV12-4; d_gene: .; j_gene: TRBJ1-2; abundance: .; CDR3nt: TGTGCCAGCAGTTACGACGGGGTTGGGGGCTACACCTTC; CDR3aa: CASSYDGVGGYTF
v_gene: TRBV6-5; d_gene: .; j_gene: TRBJ1-1; abundance: .; CDR3nt: TGTGCCAGCAGTTACTCTGGGGAGGAGCGCTCTGAAGCTTTCTTT; CDR3aa: CASSYSGEERSEAFF
v_gene: TRBV11-2; d_gene: .; j_gene: TRBJ1-3; abundance: few; CDR3nt: TGTGCCAGCAGCCCCCGGACATTTCAGGGGAACACCATATATTTT; CDR3aa: CASSPRTFQGNTIYF
v_gene: TRBV6-5; d_gene: .; j_gene: TRBJ2-1; abundance: .; CDR3nt: TGTGCTTCACGCGGGCGGTTCTACAATGAGCAGTTCTTC; CDR3aa: CASRGRFYNEQFF
v_gene: TRBV7-2; d_gene: TRBD1; j_gene: TRBJ1-3; abundance: many; CDR3nt: TGTGCCAGCAGCTTTGGACAGGGGAACACCATATATTTT; CDR3aa: CASSFGQGNTIYF
v_gene: TRBV5-4; d_gene: TRBD1; j_gene: TRBJ1-2; abundance: .; CDR3nt: TGTGCCAGCAGCTTGGCCGGGACAGGGGGCGCTGTGGGTGGCTACACCTTC; CDR3aa: CASSLAGTGGAVGGYTF
v_gene: TRBV5-1; d_gene: TRBD1; j_gene: TRBJ1-2; abundance: .; CDR3nt: TGCGCCAGCAGCTTGGGGGACAGGGAGATCGCTGGCTACACCTTC; CDR3aa: CASSLGDREIAGYTF
v_gene: TRBV27; d_gene: TRBD1; j_gene: TRBJ2-7; abundance: .; CDR3nt: TGTGCCAGCAGTCCACAGAGGGGGCGCAACGAGCAGTACTTC; CDR3aa: CASSPQRGRNEQYF
v_gene: TRBV6-5; d_gene: .; j_gene: TRBJ1-6; abundance: many; CDR3nt: TGTGCCAGCAGTTACGGGAGGACACGCAGGAATTCACCCCTCCACTTT; CDR3aa: CASSYGRTRRNSPLHF
v_gene: TRBV5-1; d_gene: TRBD2; j_gene: TRBJ2-3; abundance: .; CDR3nt: TGCGCCAGCAGCTTGAGGGGACTAAACACAGATACGCAGTATTTT; CDR3aa: CASSLRGLNTDTQYF
v_gene: TRBV10-3; d_gene: TRBD1; j_gene: TRBJ1-6; abundance: .; CDR3nt: TGTGCCATCAGTGAGTCCTTGTCAGGGGGCGCAACGGGTTCACCCCTCCACTTT; CDR3aa: CAISESLSGGATGSPLHF
v_gene: TRBV15; d_gene: .; j_gene: TRBJ2-7; abundance: .; CDR3nt: TGTGCCACCAGCCCGACGGGTTACGAGCAGTACTTC; CDR3aa: CATSPTGYEQYF
v_gene: TRBV3-1/TRBV3-2; d_gene: .; j_gene: TRBJ1-3; abundance: .; CDR3nt: TGTGCCAGCAGCCAGTTTCAACTTCTCTCTGGAAACACCATATATTTT; CDR3aa: CASSQFQLLSGNTIYF